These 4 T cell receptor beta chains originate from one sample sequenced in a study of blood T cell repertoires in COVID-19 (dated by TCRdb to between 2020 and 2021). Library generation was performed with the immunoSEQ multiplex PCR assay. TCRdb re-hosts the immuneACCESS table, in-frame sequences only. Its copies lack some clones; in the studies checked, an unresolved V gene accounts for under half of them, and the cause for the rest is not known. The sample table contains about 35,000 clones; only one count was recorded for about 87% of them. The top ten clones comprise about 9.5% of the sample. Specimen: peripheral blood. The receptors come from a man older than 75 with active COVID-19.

In DNA, the CDR3 is TGTGCCAGCAGCTTAGAGCCGGGTTGGGTCGGGGAGCAGTACTTC. Protein sequence: CASSLEPGWVGEQYF. This chain connects TRBV7-8 to TRBJ2-7; no firm D call. V was cut by 1 base and J by 7 bases, with 17 bases left in between. CDR1 and CDR2 from the germline V gene are SGHVS and FQNEAQ. This CDR3 is built from 15 residues.

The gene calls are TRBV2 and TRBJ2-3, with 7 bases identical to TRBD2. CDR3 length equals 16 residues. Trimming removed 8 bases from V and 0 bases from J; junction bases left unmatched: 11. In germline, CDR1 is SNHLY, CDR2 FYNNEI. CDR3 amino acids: CASHLFNGRSTDTQYF. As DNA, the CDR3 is TGTGCCAGCCATCTCTTTAACGGGAGGAGCACAGATACGCAGTATTTT.

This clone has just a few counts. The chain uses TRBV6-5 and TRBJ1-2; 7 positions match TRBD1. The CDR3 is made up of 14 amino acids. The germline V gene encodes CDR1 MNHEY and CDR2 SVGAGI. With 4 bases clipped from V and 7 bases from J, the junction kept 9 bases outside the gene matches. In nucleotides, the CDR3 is TGTGCCAGCAGTTCCGCGGACAGGTCTCGTGGCTACACCTTC. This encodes CASSSADRSRGYTF.

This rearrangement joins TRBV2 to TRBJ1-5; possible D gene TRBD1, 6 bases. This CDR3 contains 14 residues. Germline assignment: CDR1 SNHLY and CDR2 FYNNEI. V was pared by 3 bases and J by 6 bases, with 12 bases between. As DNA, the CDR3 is TGTGCCAGCAGTGACACAGGGATGAGTCAGCCCCAGCATTTT. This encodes CASSDTGMSQPQHF.